One sample yielded the 2 T cell receptor beta chains listed below, sequenced in a study of circulating tumor DNA in untreated peripheral T-cell lymphoma (dated by TCRdb to the early 2020s). Library generation was performed with the immunoSEQ multiplex PCR assay. TCRdb obtained this table from immuneACCESS and retained in-frame rearrangements with V and J assigned. These tables miss some clones; where compared with another copy, unresolved V genes account for less than half of the shortfall, and the remainder is unexplained. This sample comprises around 10,000 clones, about 75% of them detected only once. The ten top clones hold around 30% of the sample. The material sequenced was tumor tissue. The receptors originated from a human donor with peripheral T-cell lymphoma.

The chain has TRBV19 and TRBJ1-1; D remains unclear. The V end was cut by 0 bases, the J end by 3 bases, with 8 bases between. The CDR3 is 14 residues long. CDR1 and CDR2 (germline): LNHDA, SQIVND (reference sequence). The CDR3 sequence is CASSIDLRDTEAFF. CDR3 DNA: TGTGCCAGTAGTATAGATCTGAGGGACACTGAAGCTTTCTTT. Complete variable domain (other parts from reference TRBV19 and TRBJ1-1): DGGITQSPKYLFRKEGQNVTLSCEQNLNHDAMYWYRQDPGQGLRLIYYSQIVNDFQKGDIAEGYSVSREKKESFPLTVTSAQKNPTAFYLCASSIDLRDTEAFFGQGTRLTVV.

The V gene is TRBV16, the J gene TRBJ2-5, with D perhaps matching TRBD1 (5 bases). The CDR3 runs to 14 residues. The V gene lost 4 bases and the J gene lost 1 base, with 10 bases spanning the gap. CDR1 is KGHSY and CDR2 is FQNENV in the germline V gene. CDR3 sequence reads: CASSPDRPQETQYF. For the CDR3, the DNA is TGTGCCAGCAGCCCTGACAGACCCCAAGAGACCCAGTACTTC.